Below, one T cell receptor beta chain is given with its context. Original handling: Estimation of nucleated cell counts relied on the amplification of reference gene primers. TCRdb's copy holds only in-frame clones and misses some; the assay was immunoSEQ multiplex PCR. The DNA gave D and trimming, while V, J and clone size come from that table. Among hundreds of thousands of clones listed, roughly 82% were seen once. This specimen comes from a study of blood T cell repertoires in COVID-19. Study information: Samples of COVID-19 (acute and convalescent) were obtained from the United States, Italy and Spain.

Germline-derived CDR1 and CDR2 are LNHDA and SQIVND (reference sequence). J gave up 6 bases and V 0 bases, and 6 bases lay outside the gene matches. This CDR3 comprises 15 residues. The chain is built from TRBV19 and TRBJ1-1; 8 nucleotides agree with TRBD1. The sequence came from a woman older than 75 with active or convalescent COVID-19. The sequenced sample consisted of peripheral blood. CDR3 DNA sequence: TGTGCCAGTAGTATAGATGGCCCCAGGGGGCCTGAAGCTTTCTTT. Translating gives CASSIDGPRGPEAFF.